The clone carrying this T cell receptor (beta chain) was found a few times. No antigen is known for it. This specimen comes from a study of human T cells and chemical hapten exposure. Study conclusions and caveats: Sensitization with DPC brought no change to TCRs above 1 in 1000 in frequency.

Regarding time point: pre-sensitization, week 0. Treatment described: therapeutic diphenylcyclopropenone sensitization with weekly scalp DPC. The V segment lost 6 bases and the J segment 8 bases; nucleotides outside the gene matches: 15. CDR1 MDHEN and CDR2 SYDVKM come from the germline V gene. The CDR3 consists of 16 residues. MiXCR, applied by TCRdb to the RACE reads, yields one record per CDR3 protein. The sample includes 200,000 to 300,000 distinct CDR3 sequences, 8.6% of them seen just once. The sequence derives from a woman aged 40-49 years with alopecia areata. Some clones in this sample may be carry-over from other donors' samples. The sequencing here drew on whole blood, taken in connection with sensitization to the hapten diphenylcyclopropenone (DPC). The V and J genes are TRBV28 and TRBJ1-4, with 7 bases lining up with TRBD1. CDR3 loop: CASSEQGPGDWEKLFF. The CDR3 DNA reads TGTGCCAGCAGCGAACAGGGGCCCGGGGATTGGGAAAAACTGTTTTTT.